This entry lists 16 T cell receptor beta chains sequenced from one sample in a study of blood T cell repertoires in COVID-19. TCRdb's copy holds only in-frame clones and misses some; the assay was immunoSEQ multiplex PCR. The sample comprises around 220,000 clones, approximately 78% of which are singletons, and 7% to 10% rests with the top ten. The sample comprised peripheral blood. The receptor source for this set is an elderly woman with COVID-19, enrolled during active disease.

This clone was observed a few times. The rearrangement uses TRBV2 and TRBJ1-4; no clear D. Germline loops: CDR1 SNHLY, CDR2 FYNNEI. Trimming cost V 5 bases and J 15 bases, with 19 bases left between them. The CDR3 has 13 amino acids. This CDR3 reads CASSFRQAELLFF. CDR3 DNA sequence: TGTGCCAGCAGTTTTCGCCAGGCTGAATTGTTGTTTTTT.

A few counts support this clone. The chain links TRBV9 to TRBJ1-6, with D possibly being TRBD1 (6 bases). V lost 0 bases and J lost 16, with 20 bases in between. The CDR3 totals 15 residues. Germline CDR1 SGDLS, CDR2 YYNGEE. DNA for the CDR3: TGTGCCAGCAGCGTAGAGGCCCAACTAGACAGGTCGCTCCACTTT. Amino acid sequence: CASSVEAQLDRSLHF.

The CDR3 DNA sequence: TGTGCCAGCAGCGCCCGGACAGATCAGCCCCAGCATTTT. Translating it yields CASSARTDQPQHF. J is TRBJ1-5 and V is TRBV7-9; D perhaps matches TRBD1 (6 bases). The germline CDR1 and CDR2 sequences are SEHNR and FQNEAQ (reference sequence). CDR3 length equals 13 residues. Between the trimmed V and J ends, which lost 5 bases and 5 bases, there was a span of 10 bases.

This clone was seen a few times. V is TRBV7-9 and J is TRBJ1-2, with TRBD1 matching 10 bases. V was clipped by 4 bases and J by 5 bases; unmatched bases: 4. This CDR3 has 14 amino acids. Germline V gives CDR1 SEHNR, CDR2 FQNEAQ (reference sequence). The CDR3 is CASSSTGGAYGYTF. Written as DNA, the CDR3 is TGTGCCAGCAGCTCGACAGGGGGCGCGTATGGCTACACCTTC. Filled out from reference TRBV7-9 and TRBJ1-2, the complete variable domain reads DTGVSQNPRHKITKRGQNVTFRCDPISEHNRLYWYRQTLGQGPEFLTYFQNEAQLEKSRLLSDRFSAERPKGSFSTLEIQRTEQGDSAMYLCASSSTGGAYGYTFGSGTRLTVV.

The chain recombines TRBV5-5 with TRBJ2-2; no clear D. The CDR3 runs 12 residues. Per germline, CDR1 SGHKS and CDR2 YYEKEE (reference sequence). The V and J ends lost 7 bases and 6 bases respectively, with 10 bases between them. CDR3 sequence (DNA): TGTGCCAGCGGATTTAGCTCCGGGGAGCTGTTTTTT. Its protein is CASGFSSGELFF.

The chain recombines TRBV6-2 or TRBV6-3 with TRBJ1-1; D uncertain. The CDR3 spans 11 residues. The V and J ends lost 4 bases and 10 bases respectively, with 10 bases between them. Germline CDR1 and CDR2: MNHEY and SVGEGT. The CDR3: CASSSSFRAFF. The CDR3 bases are TGTGCCAGCAGTTCGTCCTTTCGAGCTTTCTTT.

This chain joins TRBV3-1 (or the pseudogene TRBV3-2) and TRBJ1-2; tentative D call: TRBD1 (5 bases). The CDR3 has 14 amino acids. V dropped 6 bases and J dropped 1 base, with 12 bases sitting between them. Germline values: CDR1 LGHDT, CDR2 YNNKEL (reference sequence). The CDR3 here is CASSRQFFNYGYTF. CDR3 bases: TGTGCCAGCAGTCGACAGTTTTTTAACTATGGCTACACCTTC.

This chain links TRBV28 with TRBJ2-5; TRBD1 might be the D (6 bases). CDR1 MDHEN and CDR2 SYDVKM come from the germline V gene. V lost 7 bases, J lost 1 base, and 16 bases lay in between. This CDR3 spans 15 amino acids. CDR3 sequence: CASTTPRTAQETQYF. CDR3 coding DNA: TGTGCCAGCACCACTCCCCGGACAGCCCAAGAGACCCAGTACTTC. Filled out from reference TRBV28 and TRBJ2-5, the complete variable domain reads DVKVTQSSRYLVKRTGEKVFLECVQDMDHENMFWYRQDPGLGLRLIYFSYDVKMKEKGDIPEGYSVSREKKERFSLILESASTNQTSMYLCASTTPRTAQETQYFGPGTRLLVL.

The CDR3 DNA reads as TGTGCCAGCAGCTTATCAGGGGCACCAGATACGCAGTATTTT. Translating gives CASSLSGAPDTQYF. The chain carries TRBV7-3 and TRBJ2-3, with D possibly matching TRBD1 (6 bases). V was pared by 2 bases and J by 4 bases, with 10 bases between. CDR3 size: 14 residues. Germline CDR1 and CDR2: SGHTA and FQGTGA.

The V and J genes are TRBV28 and TRBJ1-4; the D gene is possibly TRBD1 (5 bases). Trimming removed 4 bases from V and 4 bases from J, with 13 bases in between. Germline V lookup: CDR1 MDHEN, CDR2 SYDVKM. The CDR3 covers 15 residues. CDR3 protein: CASSSNRGDNEKLFF. The DNA for the CDR3 is TGTGCCAGCAGTTCCAACCGGGGGGATAATGAAAAACTGTTTTTT.

This clone occurred once. CDR3 nucleotide sequence: TGTGCCAGTAGTCCTCCTCCTCACATTGCCGGAGCTAACACTGAAGCTTTCTTT. Residues: CASSPPPHIAGANTEAFF. The V gene is TRBV19, the J gene TRBJ1-1; no clear D. Between the trimmed V and J ends, which lost 5 bases and 2 bases, there was a span of 24 bases. The CDR3 runs 18 residues. Germline V lookup: CDR1 LNHDA, CDR2 SQIVND (reference sequence). Based on the CDR3 plus reference TRBV19 and TRBJ1-1, the full variable domain is DGGITQSPKYLFRKEGQNVTLSCEQNLNHDAMYWYRQDPGQGLRLIYYSQIVNDFQKGDIAEGYSVSREKKESFPLTVTSAQKNPTAFYLCASSPPPHIAGANTEAFFGQGTRLTVV.

V is TRBV30 and J is TRBJ2-4; perhaps TRBD2 as D (5 bases). Trimming removed 3 bases at V and 0 bases at J, with 15 bases between. The CDR3 contains 16 residues. In germline, CDR1 is GTSNPN, CDR2 SVGIG (reference sequence). The CDR3 coding sequence is TGTGCCTGGAGATCTAGCCCTCTCTTAGCCAAAAACATTCAGTACTTC. Protein sequence: CAWRSSPLLAKNIQYF.

On this clone: One end of the junction does not line up with germline, which may come from a read error. The V gene is TRBV7-7, the J gene TRBJ1-5; TRBD1 is a possible D gene (5 bases). CDR1 and CDR2 from the germline V gene are SSHAT and FNYEAQ (reference sequence). The CDR3 runs to 19 residues. The CDR3 loop reads CASSKQGRERLYSNQPQHF. The CDR3 DNA reads TGTGCTAGCAGCAAACAAGGCAGGGAACGGCTGTATAGCAATCAGCCCCAGCATTTT.

The rearrangement joins TRBV11-2 to TRBJ1-4; 7 bases are a match to TRBD1. Germline V gene data show CDR1 as SGHAT and CDR2 as FQNNGV. The length of the CDR3 is 16 residues. Trimming removed 6 bases from V and 2 bases from J; junction bases left unmatched: 9. DNA for the CDR3: TGTGCCAGCAGTCCCGACAGGGAAAGGACTAATGAAAAACTGTTTTTT. Its protein product is CASSPDRERTNEKLFF.

CDR3 bases: TGTGCCTGGAGTGTAGGGGTGGCCGGGGAGCTGTTTTTT. It encodes CAWSVGVAGELFF. The chain carries TRBV30 and TRBJ2-2; weak D call: TRBD1 (5 bases). Germline V lookup: CDR1 GTSNPN, CDR2 SVGIG (reference sequence). Trimming stripped 0 bases from V and 6 bases from J, with 8 bases between. The CDR3 is 13 amino acids.

The chain carries TRBV2 and TRBJ2-1; TRBD2 matches at 14 bases. Germline values: CDR1 SNHLY, CDR2 FYNNEI. V shed 1 base and J 9 bases; nucleotides not matched to a gene: 5. The CDR3 is 16 amino acids. This chain's CDR3 is CASSEVGTSGGGEQFF. CDR3 bases: TGTGCCAGCAGTGAAGTCGGGACTAGCGGGGGTGGTGAGCAGTTCTTC.